This T cell receptor (beta chain) was sequenced for a study of Graves' ophthalmopathy and Graves' hyperthyroidism. Moderate-to-severe activity, CAS ≥3, NOSPECS ≥4 and duration under 3 months were recorded for donors with ophthalmopathy. Exclusion applied to patients with other autoimmune diseases, uncontrolled infections, pregnancy or lactation. The CDR3 is 16 amino acids. The J segment lost 2 bases and the V segment lost 2 bases, leaving 6 bases of the junction unmatched. CDR1 and CDR2 from the germline V gene are MNHEY and SVGEGT. Amplification of the TCR beta CDR3 regions used RNA transcripts (as template). HTBI-primed first-round RT-PCR preceded second-round multiplex PCR. TCRdb reprocessed the multiplex PCR reads with MiXCR, giving one entry per CDR3 protein. The sample has fewer than 600,000 distinct CDR3 sequences, about an eighth seen once.

Source material: blood. This chain connects TRBV6-2 or TRBV6-3 to TRBJ1-2; 9 bases line up with TRBD1. The source is a woman in her thirties with Graves' ophthalmopathy. The CDR3 DNA is TGTGCCAGCAGTTACGGGACAGGGCTTGGAAACTATGGCTACACCTTC. Protein sequence: CASSYGTGLGNYGYTF.